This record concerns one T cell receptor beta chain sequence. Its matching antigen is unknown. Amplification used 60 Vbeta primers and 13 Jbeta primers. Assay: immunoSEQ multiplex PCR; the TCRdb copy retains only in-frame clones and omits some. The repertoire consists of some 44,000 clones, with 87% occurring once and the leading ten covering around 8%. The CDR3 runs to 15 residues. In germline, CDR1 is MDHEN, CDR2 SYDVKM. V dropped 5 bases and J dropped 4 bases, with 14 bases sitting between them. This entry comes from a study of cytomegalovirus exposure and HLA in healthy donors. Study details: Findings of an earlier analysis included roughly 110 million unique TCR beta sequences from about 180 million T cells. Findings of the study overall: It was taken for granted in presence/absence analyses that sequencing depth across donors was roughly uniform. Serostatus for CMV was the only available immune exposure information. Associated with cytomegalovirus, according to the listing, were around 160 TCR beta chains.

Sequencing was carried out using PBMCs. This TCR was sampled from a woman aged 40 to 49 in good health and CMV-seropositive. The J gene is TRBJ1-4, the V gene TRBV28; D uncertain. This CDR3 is CASSSTGSYNEKLFF. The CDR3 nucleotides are TGTGCCAGCAGTAGTACCGGGTCCTATAATGAAAAACTGTTTTTT.